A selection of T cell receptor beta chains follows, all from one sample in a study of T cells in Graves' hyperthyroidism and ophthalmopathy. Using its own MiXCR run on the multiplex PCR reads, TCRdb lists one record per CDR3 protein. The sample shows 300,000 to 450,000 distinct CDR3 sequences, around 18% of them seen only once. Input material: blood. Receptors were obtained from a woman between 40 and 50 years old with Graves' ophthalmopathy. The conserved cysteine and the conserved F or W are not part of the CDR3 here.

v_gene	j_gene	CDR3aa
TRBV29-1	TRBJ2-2	SVEKANTGELF
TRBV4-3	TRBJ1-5	ASSQDLQGNNQPQH
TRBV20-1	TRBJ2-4	SARRFPGQGTKNIQY
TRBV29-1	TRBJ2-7	SVTGGKNTYEQY
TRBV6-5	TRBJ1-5	ASSSGVRQPQH
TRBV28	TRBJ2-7	ASSDRQGRIEQY
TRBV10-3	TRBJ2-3	AINRDSTDTQY
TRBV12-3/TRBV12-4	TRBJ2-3	ANTGLAGGIDTQY
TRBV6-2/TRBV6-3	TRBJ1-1	ASSYNRGLVGNTEAY
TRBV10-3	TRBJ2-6	AISEPGTGVRANVLT
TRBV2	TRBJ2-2	VSSDDITGELF
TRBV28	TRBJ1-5	ASRYLTVTSGQPQP
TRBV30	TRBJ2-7	AWNPRDRGNEQY
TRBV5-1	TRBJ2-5	ASSPSNGNQETQY
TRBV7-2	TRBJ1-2	ASSRTQGNYGYT
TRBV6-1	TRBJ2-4	ASSGRGRGDIQY
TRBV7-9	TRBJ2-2	ASSPLSGQGPSNTGELF
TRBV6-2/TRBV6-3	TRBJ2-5	ASRDAGVETQY
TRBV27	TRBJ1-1	ASSRWGSEAF
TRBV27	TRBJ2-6	ASSLSGVSGANVLT
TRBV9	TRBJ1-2	ASSITGSYGYT
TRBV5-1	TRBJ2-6	ASSLGPEHSSGANVLT
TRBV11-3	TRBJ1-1	ASSLVGAALNTEAF
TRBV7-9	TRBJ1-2	ASSFRDRENYGYT
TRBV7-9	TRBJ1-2	ASSPTVGGVGGYT
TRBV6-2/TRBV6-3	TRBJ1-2	ASSALGEAPYGYT
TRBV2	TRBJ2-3	ASSVQGRGTDTQY
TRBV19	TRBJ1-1	ASSVIGDLGTEAF
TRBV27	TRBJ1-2	ASSSPGQSSYGYT
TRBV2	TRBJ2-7	ASIWQGSYEQY
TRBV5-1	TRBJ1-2	ASSGGSGDGYT
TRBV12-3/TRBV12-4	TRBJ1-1	ASKGRHTEAF
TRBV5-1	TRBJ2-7	ASSFVTGDYEQY
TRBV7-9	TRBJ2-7	ASSRLTGTSPYEQY
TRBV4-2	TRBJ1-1	ASSQAGERTEAF